These T cell receptor beta chains were read from a single sample in a study of identical twins. Each CDR3 protein gets one entry after TCRdb re-called the 5' RACE reads with MiXCR. The repertoire holds 700,000 or so distinct CDR3 sequences, with 8.6% as singletons. These data were also filed under a second study, of yellow fever vaccine responses in identical twins.

The sequenced sample consisted of PBMCs. These receptors all come from a woman aged 18-29 years in good health. Both conserved end residues are part of each CDR3. The order of the fields is D gene, V gene, J gene, clone size, CDR3 protein, CDR3 DNA. A D gene is named only where the DNA matches it firmly. The size field is filled for only some rows; it gives once, few, many or a size class.

D gene: TRBD1; V gene: TRBV20-1; J gene: TRBJ2-7; clone size: few; CDR3 protein: CSARRTGGYEQYF; CDR3 DNA: TGCAGTGCTAGGCGGACAGGGGGCTACGAGCAGTACTTC
D gene: .; V gene: TRBV24-1; J gene: TRBJ2-3; clone size: .; CDR3 protein: CATSDPPSGFTLETDTQYF; CDR3 DNA: TGTGCCACCAGTGACCCCCCAAGCGGCTTTACCCTGGAAACAGATACGCAGTATTTT
D gene: .; V gene: TRBV6-1; J gene: TRBJ2-2; clone size: few; CDR3 protein: CASSELPRGSGTGELFF; CDR3 DNA: TGTGCCAGCAGTGAACTACCCCGGGGGTCGGGCACCGGGGAGCTGTTTTTT
D gene: .; V gene: TRBV28; J gene: TRBJ2-6; clone size: .; CDR3 protein: CASSFRIYRVGANVLTF; CDR3 DNA: TGTGCCAGCAGTTTTAGGATCTACAGGGTCGGGGCCAACGTCCTGACTTTC
D gene: .; V gene: TRBV5-5; J gene: TRBJ2-7; clone size: few; CDR3 protein: CASSLGQPPYEQYF; CDR3 DNA: TGTGCCAGCAGCTTGGGACAGCCTCCCTACGAGCAGTACTTC
D gene: TRBD2; V gene: TRBV4-3; J gene: TRBJ2-5; clone size: .; CDR3 protein: CASSQGLGLGQETQYF; CDR3 DNA: TGCGCCAGCAGCCAGGGGCTGGGACTAGGGCAAGAGACCCAGTACTTC
D gene: TRBD2; V gene: TRBV6-1; J gene: TRBJ2-3; clone size: many; CDR3 protein: CASSPLSSGRTSDTQYF; CDR3 DNA: TGTGCCAGCAGCCCCCTCTCTAGCGGGAGGACCTCAGATACGCAGTATTTT
D gene: TRBD2; V gene: TRBV12-3/TRBV12-4; J gene: TRBJ2-5; clone size: few; CDR3 protein: CASSPGGVTETQYF; CDR3 DNA: TGTGCCAGCAGCCCCGGGGGGGTAACAGAGACCCAGTACTTC
D gene: TRBD1; V gene: TRBV7-2; J gene: TRBJ2-5; clone size: .; CDR3 protein: CASSPDRGLPETQYF; CDR3 DNA: TGTGCCAGCAGCCCGGACAGGGGTCTGCCTGAGACCCAGTACTTC
D gene: .; V gene: TRBV7-9; J gene: TRBJ2-1; clone size: .; CDR3 protein: CASSSRGYEQFF; CDR3 DNA: TGTGCCAGCAGCTCCCGTGGGTATGAGCAGTTCTTC
D gene: TRBD2; V gene: TRBV9; J gene: TRBJ2-6; clone size: few; CDR3 protein: CASSSGLAGVGSGANVLTF; CDR3 DNA: TGTGCCAGCAGCTCAGGCCTAGCGGGAGTAGGGTCTGGGGCCAACGTCCTGACTTTC
D gene: TRBD2; V gene: TRBV27; J gene: TRBJ2-3; clone size: .; CDR3 protein: CAGSGLVRLCDTQYF; CDR3 DNA: TGTGCCGGATCAGGACTAGTTCGCTTGTGCGATACGCAGTATTTT
D gene: .; V gene: TRBV19; J gene: TRBJ1-5; clone size: .; CDR3 protein: CASNARNQPQHF; CDR3 DNA: TGTGCCAGCAATGCACGCAATCAGCCCCAGCATTTT
D gene: TRBD1; V gene: TRBV5-1; J gene: TRBJ2-1; clone size: .; CDR3 protein: CASSGGQGGLDEQFF; CDR3 DNA: TGCGCCAGCAGCGGGGGACAGGGCGGCTTGGATGAGCAGTTCTTC
D gene: .; V gene: TRBV6-2/TRBV6-3; J gene: TRBJ2-1; clone size: .; CDR3 protein: CASASLNEQFF; CDR3 DNA: TGTGCCAGCGCCTCCCTCAATGAGCAGTTCTTC
D gene: .; V gene: TRBV4-2; J gene: TRBJ2-2; clone size: .; CDR3 protein: CASSQRTEPTGELFF; CDR3 DNA: TGTGCCAGCAGCCAAAGGACAGAGCCCACCGGGGAGCTGTTTTTT
D gene: .; V gene: TRBV5-1; J gene: TRBJ1-1; clone size: many; CDR3 protein: CASSDGGTNTEAFF; CDR3 DNA: TGCGCCAGCTCGGACGGGGGAACGAACACTGAAGCTTTCTTT
D gene: .; V gene: TRBV6-5; J gene: TRBJ2-7; clone size: .; CDR3 protein: CASSSSGLRSYEQYF; CDR3 DNA: TGTGCCAGCAGTAGCTCGGGGTTGAGGTCCTACGAGCAGTACTTC
D gene: TRBD2; V gene: TRBV25-1; J gene: TRBJ2-5; clone size: many; CDR3 protein: CASSEWAGGAETQYF; CDR3 DNA: TGTGCCAGCAGTGAATGGGCGGGAGGGGCGGAGACCCAGTACTTC
D gene: .; V gene: TRBV6-2/TRBV6-3; J gene: TRBJ2-5; clone size: .; CDR3 protein: CASSPNRKETQYF; CDR3 DNA: TGTGCCAGCAGTCCAAATAGAAAAGAGACCCAGTACTTC
D gene: .; V gene: TRBV9; J gene: TRBJ2-1; clone size: .; CDR3 protein: CASSVVSKSVSYNEQFF; CDR3 DNA: TGTGCCAGCAGCGTAGTATCTAAGTCTGTCTCCTACAATGAGCAGTTCTTC
D gene: .; V gene: TRBV6-7; J gene: TRBJ2-7; clone size: .; CDR3 protein: CASTSLYYEQYF; CDR3 DNA: TGTGCCAGCACGTCTCTCTACTACGAGCAGTACTTC
D gene: .; V gene: TRBV7-2; J gene: TRBJ2-6; clone size: many; CDR3 protein: CASRTSGANVLTF; CDR3 DNA: TGTGCCAGCAGAACCTCTGGGGCCAACGTCCTGACTTTC
D gene: .; V gene: TRBV7-9; J gene: TRBJ2-1; clone size: few; CDR3 protein: CASSFGTPGVNEQFF; CDR3 DNA: TGTGCCAGCAGTTTCGGGACTCCAGGGGTCAATGAGCAGTTCTTC
D gene: TRBD2; V gene: TRBV29-1; J gene: TRBJ2-1; clone size: few; CDR3 protein: CSVKLATSYNEQFF; CDR3 DNA: TGCAGCGTCAAACTAGCGACCTCCTACAATGAGCAGTTCTTC
D gene: TRBD2; V gene: TRBV11-2; J gene: TRBJ2-2; clone size: few; CDR3 protein: CASRKPASGNTGELFF; CDR3 DNA: TGTGCCAGCAGAAAACCGGCTAGCGGGAACACCGGGGAGCTGTTTTTT
D gene: .; V gene: TRBV7-2; J gene: TRBJ2-1; clone size: .; CDR3 protein: CASSLVFANEQFF; CDR3 DNA: TGTGCCAGCAGCTTAGTGTTTGCGAATGAGCAGTTCTTC
D gene: .; V gene: TRBV21-1; J gene: TRBJ1-6; clone size: .; CDR3 protein: CASSPSPLHF; CDR3 DNA: TGTGCCAGCAGCCCCTCACCCCTCCACTTT
D gene: TRBD1; V gene: TRBV3-1; J gene: TRBJ2-1; clone size: few; CDR3 protein: CASSPVDRVNEQFF; CDR3 DNA: TGTGCCAGCAGCCCCGTAGACAGGGTAAATGAGCAGTTCTTC
D gene: .; V gene: TRBV3-1; J gene: TRBJ1-2; clone size: many; CDR3 protein: CASSHGGTDYGYTF; CDR3 DNA: TGTGCCAGCAGCCACGGCGGCACCGACTATGGCTACACCTTC
D gene: .; V gene: TRBV7-2; J gene: TRBJ2-5; clone size: .; CDR3 protein: CASSSQGSQETQYF; CDR3 DNA: TGTGCCAGCAGCTCACAGGGAAGCCAAGAGACCCAGTACTTC
D gene: .; V gene: TRBV7-2; J gene: TRBJ2-3; clone size: .; CDR3 protein: CASSRPTDRISTDTQYF; CDR3 DNA: TGTGCCAGCAGCAGACCGACTGACAGGATTAGCACAGATACGCAGTATTTT